One TCR beta chain is described in this entry. The data are from a study of cytomegalovirus exposure and HLA in healthy donors. Across the study: HLA-typed donors contributed 80 million to 85 million unique TCRs, which were held in an early data release.

The PCR had 60 Vbeta and 13 Jbeta primers. TCRdb's table, derived via immunoSEQ multiplex PCR, lists solely in-frame clones and lacks some. This sample carries 130,000 to 150,000 clones, with roughly 3% going to the ten biggest clones. CDR1 is LGHNA and CDR2 is YNFKEQ in the germline V gene. Trimming pared 5 bases from V and 3 bases from J, leaving 16 bases between. This CDR3 region has 15 residues. This sequence joins TRBV4-2 and TRBJ2-5, with D perhaps matching TRBD1 (6 bases). Source material: PBMCs. The sequence was obtained from a man aged 35-49 years in good health and CMV-seronegative. The CDR3 reads CASSSQGSGEETQYF. CDR3 nucleotides: TGTGCCAGCAGCTCTCAGGGGAGCGGTGAAGAGACCCAGTACTTC.